This TCR beta chain was profiled in a study of blood T cell repertoires in COVID-19. Study context: Sites in the United States, Italy and Spain provided acute and convalescent COVID-19 samples.

In the original workflow: Estimation of nucleated cell counts was performed using reference gene primer amplification. Only in-frame clones appear in the TCRdb table, and some are missing; sequencing was by immunoSEQ multiplex PCR. Clone size and the V and J calls come from that table; the DNA yielded D and trimming. This table has around 180,000 clones, approximately 78% appearing once. Trimming took 4 bases from V and 0 from J, leaving 11 bases between them. There are 15 residues in the CDR3. Looked up from germline, CDR1 is SGHNT and CDR2 is YYREEE (reference sequence). What was sequenced was peripheral blood. The V call is TRBV5-4, the J call TRBJ1-3; maybe TRBD1 (6 bases). This receptor was taken from a woman of 80 years or more with COVID-19, enrolled during active disease. The CDR3 DNA is TGTGCCAGCAGCACTCGACAGGACTCTGGAAACACCATATATTTT. It codes for CASSTRQDSGNTIYF.